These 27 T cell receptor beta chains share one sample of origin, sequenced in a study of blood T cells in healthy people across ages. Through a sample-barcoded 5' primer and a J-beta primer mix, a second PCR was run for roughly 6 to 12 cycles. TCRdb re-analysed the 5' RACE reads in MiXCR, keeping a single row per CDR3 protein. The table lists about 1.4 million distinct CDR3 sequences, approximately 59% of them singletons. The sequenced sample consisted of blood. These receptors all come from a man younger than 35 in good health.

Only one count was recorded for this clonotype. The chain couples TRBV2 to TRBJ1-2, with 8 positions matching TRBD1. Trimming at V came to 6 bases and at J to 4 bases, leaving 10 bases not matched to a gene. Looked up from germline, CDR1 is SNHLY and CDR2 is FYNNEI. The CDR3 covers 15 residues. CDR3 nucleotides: TGTGCCAGCAGAGACGGACAGGGCCTGGGCTATGGCTACACCTTC. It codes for CASRDGQGLGYGYTF.

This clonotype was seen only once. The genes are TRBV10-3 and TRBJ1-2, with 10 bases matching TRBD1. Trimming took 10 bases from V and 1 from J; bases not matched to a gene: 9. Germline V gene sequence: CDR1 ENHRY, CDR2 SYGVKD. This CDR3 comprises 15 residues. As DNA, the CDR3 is TGTGCCAGCGGTACGGGACAGGGGTTTAACTATGGCTACACCTTC. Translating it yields CASGTGQGFNYGYTF.

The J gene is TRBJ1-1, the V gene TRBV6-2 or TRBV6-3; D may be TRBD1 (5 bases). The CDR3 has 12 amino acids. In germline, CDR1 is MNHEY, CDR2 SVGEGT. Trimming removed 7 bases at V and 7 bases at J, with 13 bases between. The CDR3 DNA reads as TGTGCCAGCAACTCTGGGGGGAGTGAAGCTTTCTTT. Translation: CASNSGGSEAFF.

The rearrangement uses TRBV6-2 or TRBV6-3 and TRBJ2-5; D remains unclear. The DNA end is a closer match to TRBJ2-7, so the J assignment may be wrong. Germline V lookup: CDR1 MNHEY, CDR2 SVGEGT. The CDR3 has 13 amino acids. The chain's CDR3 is CASRGFDGYEQYF. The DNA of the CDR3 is TGTGCCAGCAGGGGCTTCGATGGGTACGAGCAGTACTTC.

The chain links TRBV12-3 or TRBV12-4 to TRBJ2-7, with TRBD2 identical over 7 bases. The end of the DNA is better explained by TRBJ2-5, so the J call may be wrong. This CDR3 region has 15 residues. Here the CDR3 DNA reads TGTGCCAGCGGCCCCTTGTGGGGGAGGGGAGAGACCCAGTACTTC. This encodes CASGPLWGRGETQYF.

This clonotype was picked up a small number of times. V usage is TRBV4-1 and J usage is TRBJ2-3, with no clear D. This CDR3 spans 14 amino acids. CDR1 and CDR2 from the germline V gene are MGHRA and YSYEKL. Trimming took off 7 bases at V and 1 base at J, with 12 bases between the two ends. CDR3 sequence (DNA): TGCGCCAGCAACCAGGCAGGAGGCACAGATACGCAGTATTTT. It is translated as CASNQAGGTDTQYF.

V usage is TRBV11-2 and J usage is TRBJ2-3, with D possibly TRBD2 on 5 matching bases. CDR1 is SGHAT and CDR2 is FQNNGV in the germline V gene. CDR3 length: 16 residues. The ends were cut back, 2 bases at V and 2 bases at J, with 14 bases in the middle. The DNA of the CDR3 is TGTGCCAGCAGCTTAAGGGTGACTATCCTCACAGATACGCAGTATTTT. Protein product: CASSLRVTILTDTQYF.

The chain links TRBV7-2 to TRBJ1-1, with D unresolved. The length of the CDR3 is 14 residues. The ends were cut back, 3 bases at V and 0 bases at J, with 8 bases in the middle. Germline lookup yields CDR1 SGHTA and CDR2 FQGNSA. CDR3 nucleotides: TGTGCCAGCAGCTTCAAACACATGAACACTGAAGCTTTCTTT. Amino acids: CASSFKHMNTEAFF.

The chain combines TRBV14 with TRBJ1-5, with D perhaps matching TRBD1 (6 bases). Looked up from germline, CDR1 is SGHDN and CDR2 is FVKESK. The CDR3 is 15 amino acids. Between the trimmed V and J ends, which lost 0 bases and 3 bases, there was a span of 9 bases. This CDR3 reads CASSQEGQINQPQHF. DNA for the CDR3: TGTGCCAGCAGCCAAGAGGGACAAATCAATCAGCCCCAGCATTTT.

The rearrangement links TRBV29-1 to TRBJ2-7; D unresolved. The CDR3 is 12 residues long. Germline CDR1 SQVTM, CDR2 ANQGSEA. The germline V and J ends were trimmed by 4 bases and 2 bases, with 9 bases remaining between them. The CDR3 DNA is TGCAGCGTTGGGGCCAGCACCTACGAGCAGTACTTC. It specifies CSVGASTYEQYF.

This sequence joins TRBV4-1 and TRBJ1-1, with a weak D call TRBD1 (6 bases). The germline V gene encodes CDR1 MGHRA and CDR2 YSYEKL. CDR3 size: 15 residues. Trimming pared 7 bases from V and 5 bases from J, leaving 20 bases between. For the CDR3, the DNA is TGCGCCAGCATGGGGGGGGCTTTTGGGGAAACTGAAGCTTTCTTT. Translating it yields CASMGGAFGETEAFF.

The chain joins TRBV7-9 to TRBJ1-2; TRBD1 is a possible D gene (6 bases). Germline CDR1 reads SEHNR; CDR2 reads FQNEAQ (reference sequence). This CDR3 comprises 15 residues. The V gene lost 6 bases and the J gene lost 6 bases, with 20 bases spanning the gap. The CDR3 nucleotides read TGTGCCAGCAGTCGACTCGGACAGACTCGGAATGGCTACACCTTC. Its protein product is CASSRLGQTRNGYTF.

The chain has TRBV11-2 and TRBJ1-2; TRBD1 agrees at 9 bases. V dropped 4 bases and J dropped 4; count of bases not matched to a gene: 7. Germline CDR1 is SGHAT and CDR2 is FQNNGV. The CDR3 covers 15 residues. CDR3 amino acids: CASSSGQGVPYGYTF. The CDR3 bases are TGTGCCAGCAGCTCGGGACAGGGTGTTCCCTATGGCTACACCTTC.

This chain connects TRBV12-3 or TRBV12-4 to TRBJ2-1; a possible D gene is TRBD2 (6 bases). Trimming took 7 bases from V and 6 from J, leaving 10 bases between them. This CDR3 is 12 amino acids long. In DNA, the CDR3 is TGTGCCAGCACCAACGGGGGCAATGAGCAGTTCTTC. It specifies CASTNGGNEQFF.

CDR3 sequence: CAIDPGTGLNEQFF. The CDR3 DNA reads as TGTGCCATCGACCCGGGGACAGGGCTGAATGAGCAGTTCTTC. The chain recombines TRBV10-3 with TRBJ2-1, with 9 bases fitting TRBD1. The CDR3 spans 14 residues. The V segment lost 8 bases and the J segment 7 bases; nucleotides outside the gene matches: 9. The germline gives CDR1 ENHRY, CDR2 SYGVKD.

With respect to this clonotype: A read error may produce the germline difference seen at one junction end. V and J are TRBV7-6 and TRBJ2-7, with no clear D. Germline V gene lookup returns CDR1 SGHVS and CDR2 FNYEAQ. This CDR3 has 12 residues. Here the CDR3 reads CASILAEETRYF. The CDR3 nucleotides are TGTGCCAGCATCTTAGCAGAAGAGACCCGGTACTTC.

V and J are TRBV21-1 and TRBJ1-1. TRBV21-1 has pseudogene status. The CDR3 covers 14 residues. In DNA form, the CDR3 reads TGTGCCAGCAGCAAAGAAAAAGGGAACACTGAAGCTTTCTTT. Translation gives CASSKEKGNTEAFF.

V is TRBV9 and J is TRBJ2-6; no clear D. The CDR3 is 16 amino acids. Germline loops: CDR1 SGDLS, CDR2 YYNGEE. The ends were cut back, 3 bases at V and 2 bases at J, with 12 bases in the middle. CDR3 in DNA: TGTGCCAGCAGCGAACCCTTCGAGGCTGGGGCCAACGTCCTGACTTTC. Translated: CASSEPFEAGANVLTF.

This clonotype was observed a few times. The CDR3 region has the DNA TGCAGTGCTAGTGCAGGAGTCGGCGATCAGCCCCAGCATTTT. Protein sequence: CSASAGVGDQPQHF. V is TRBV20-1 and J is TRBJ1-5; D is uncertain. Germline CDR1 and CDR2: DFQATT and SNEGSKA (reference sequence). V was clipped by 3 bases and J by 5 bases, with 14 bases between them. The CDR3 extends over 14 amino acids.

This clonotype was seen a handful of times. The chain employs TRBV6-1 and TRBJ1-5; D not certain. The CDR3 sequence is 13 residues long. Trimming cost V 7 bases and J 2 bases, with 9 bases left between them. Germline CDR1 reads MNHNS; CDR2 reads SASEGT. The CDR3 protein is CASIDIRNQPQHF. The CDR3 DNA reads TGTGCCAGCATCGACATACGCAATCAGCCCCAGCATTTT.

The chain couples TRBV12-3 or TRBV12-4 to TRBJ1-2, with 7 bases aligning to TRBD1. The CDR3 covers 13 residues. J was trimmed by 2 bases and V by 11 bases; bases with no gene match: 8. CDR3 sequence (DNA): TGTGCCGTCTCTAAGGACAGGAACTATGGCTACACCTTC. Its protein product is CAVSKDRNYGYTF.

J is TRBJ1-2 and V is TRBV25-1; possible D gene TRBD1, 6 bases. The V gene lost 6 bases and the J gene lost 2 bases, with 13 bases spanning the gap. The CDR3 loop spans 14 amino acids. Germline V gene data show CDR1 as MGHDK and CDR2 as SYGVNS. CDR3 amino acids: CASRRAGENYGYTF. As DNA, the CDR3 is TGTGCCAGCAGGAGGGCAGGGGAAAACTATGGCTACACCTTC.

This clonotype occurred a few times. The chain's CDR3 is CASSQETSGRGGEQFF. The CDR3 coding sequence is TGCGCCAGCAGCCAAGAAACTAGCGGGAGAGGTGGTGAGCAGTTCTTC. The chain carries TRBV4-1 and TRBJ2-1; 11 bases map to TRBD2. CDR1 MGHRA and CDR2 YSYEKL come from the germline V gene. The CDR3 is 16 amino acids. V was clipped by 0 bases and J by 9 bases; unmatched bases: 7.

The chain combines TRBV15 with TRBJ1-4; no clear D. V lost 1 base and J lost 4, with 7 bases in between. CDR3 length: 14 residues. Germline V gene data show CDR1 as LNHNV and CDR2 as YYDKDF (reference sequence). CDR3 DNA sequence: TGTGCCACCAGCAGAGGTGTAATTAATGAAAAACTGTTTTTT. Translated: CATSRGVINEKLFF.

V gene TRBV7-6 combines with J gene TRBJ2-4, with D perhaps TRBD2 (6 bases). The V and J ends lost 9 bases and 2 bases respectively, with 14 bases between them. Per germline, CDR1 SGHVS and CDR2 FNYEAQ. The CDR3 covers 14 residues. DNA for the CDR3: TGTGCCAGAAGGGAGGTCATACCCAAAAACATTCAGTACTTC. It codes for CARREVIPKNIQYF.

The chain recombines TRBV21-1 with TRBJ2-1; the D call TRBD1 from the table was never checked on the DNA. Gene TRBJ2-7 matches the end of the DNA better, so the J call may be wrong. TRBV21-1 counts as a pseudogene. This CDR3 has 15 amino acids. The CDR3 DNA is TGTGCCAGCAGCAAAAAGGCAGGGGCCCCTCGCGAGCAGTACTTC. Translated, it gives CASSKKAGAPREQYF.

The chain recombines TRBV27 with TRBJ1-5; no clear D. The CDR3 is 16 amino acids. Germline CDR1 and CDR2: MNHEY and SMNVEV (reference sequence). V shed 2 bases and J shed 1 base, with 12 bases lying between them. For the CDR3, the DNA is TGTGCCAGCAGTTTAGTGGGCGGTTGGAGCAATCAGCCCCAGCATTTT. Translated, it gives CASSLVGGWSNQPQHF.